This T cell receptor beta chain originates from a study of lymphopenia after photon versus proton radiotherapy. Study conclusions and caveats: In patients who died, overall survival fell as post-nadir TCR diversity dropped more. Under photons, naive T cells and diversity fell while effector/memory populations rose. Post-nadir diversity loss with photons came from oligoclonal expansion, particularly CD8+ Temra cells. Authors raise, but do not show, better survival with proton therapy.

A note on this clone: Antigen specificity is unknown.

V lost 5 bases, J lost 2 bases, and 8 bases stayed unmatched. Per the germline V gene, CDR1 is SGHNT and CDR2 is YENEEA. The CDR3 runs 15 residues. Method: immunoSEQ multiplex PCR; TCRdb's copy keeps in-frame clones and lacks some. The table shows 20,000 to 25,000 clones, with roughly 91% occurring only once. The clonotype was recovered from a woman between 65 and 79 years old with pancreatic cancer. Some clones in this sample may be carry-over from other donors' samples. The J gene is TRBJ2-7, the V gene TRBV11-3; TRBD1 matches at 8 bases. Sequenced material: peripheral blood, taken from a patient treated with proton-based radiotherapy. This chain's CDR3 is CASSLAGTGTYEQYF. CDR3 DNA: TGTGCCAGCAGCCTTGCCGGGACAGGTACCTACGAGCAGTACTTC.